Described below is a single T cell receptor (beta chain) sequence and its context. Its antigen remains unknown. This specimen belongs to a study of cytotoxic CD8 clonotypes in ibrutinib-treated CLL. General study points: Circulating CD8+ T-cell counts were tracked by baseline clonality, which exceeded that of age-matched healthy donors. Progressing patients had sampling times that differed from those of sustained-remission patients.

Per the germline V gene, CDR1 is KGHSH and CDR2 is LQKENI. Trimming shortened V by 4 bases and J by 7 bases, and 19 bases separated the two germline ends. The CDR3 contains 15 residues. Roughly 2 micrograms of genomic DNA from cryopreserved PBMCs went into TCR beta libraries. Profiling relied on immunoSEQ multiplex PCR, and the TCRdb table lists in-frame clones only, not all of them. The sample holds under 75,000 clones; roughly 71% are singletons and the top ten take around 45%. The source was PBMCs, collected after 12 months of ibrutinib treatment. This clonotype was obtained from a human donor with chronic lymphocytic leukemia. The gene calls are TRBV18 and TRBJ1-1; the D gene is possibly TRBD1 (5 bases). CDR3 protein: CASSQTGQGRDEAFF. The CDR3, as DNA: TGTGCCAGCTCACAAACCGGGCAGGGAAGGGATGAAGCTTTCTTT. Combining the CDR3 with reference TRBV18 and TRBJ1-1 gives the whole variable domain NAGVMQNPRHLVRRRGQEARLRCSPMKGHSHVYWYRQLPEEGLKFMVYLQKENIIDESGMPKERFSAEFPKEGPSILRIQQVVRGDSAAYFCASSQTGQGRDEAFFGQGTRLTVV.